The entry that follows covers one T cell receptor (beta chain) sequence. The antigen remains unidentified. These data originate in a study of cytomegalovirus exposure and HLA in healthy donors. Study-level findings and limits: Some V segments could not be told apart, so they were left out, TRBV6-2 and TRBV6-3 among them.

60 Vbeta and 13 Jbeta primers were used in PCR. This table comes from immunoSEQ multiplex PCR, and its TCRdb copy is limited to in-frame clones, with some not included. Of roughly 220,000 clones in the sample, around 80% were seen once. With 6 bases clipped from V and 4 bases from J, the junction kept 8 bases outside the gene matches. The CDR3 sequence is 15 residues long. CDR1 MRHNA and CDR2 SNTAGT come from the germline V gene. The material sequenced was PBMCs. The V and J genes are TRBV6-4 and TRBJ2-3, with 9 positions matching TRBD2. This TCR derives from a man in his fifties or sixties in good health and CMV-seronegative. CDR3 amino acids: CASSPIAGVADTQYF. CDR3 in DNA: TGTGCCAGCAGCCCGATAGCGGGAGTGGCAGATACGCAGTATTTT.